Here is one T cell receptor beta chain with its context. The sample originates from a study of T cell changes during pregnancy in multiple sclerosis. Profiled with immunoSEQ multiplex PCR; TCRdb holds only in-frame clones, not every one. The sample records more than 25,000 clones, 91% being singletons. CDR3 size: 11 residues. Per the germline V gene, CDR1 is MNHGY and CDR2 is SVAAGI. The germline V and J ends were trimmed by 7 bases and 3 bases, with 6 bases remaining between them. The V and J genes are TRBV6-9 and TRBJ1-2; D unresolved. Sequenced material: CD8+ T cells from peripheral blood mononuclear cells, taken in the second trimester of pregnancy. The sequence derives from a female donor in good health, enrolled as a control in a pregnancy study. CDR3 in amino acids: CASTPDYGYTF. CDR3 in DNA: TGTGCCAGCACCCCGGACTATGGCTACACCTTC.